This TCR beta chain appears in the sequencing data of a study of cytomegalovirus exposure and HLA in healthy donors. Points from the study as a whole: When the data were analyzed later, several of the most significant clusters appeared to be linked to common viral pathogens. Across all donors, roughly uniform sequencing depth was an assumption of the presence/absence analyses. Indistinguishable V segments, including TRBV6-2 and TRBV6-3, were excluded.

PCR involved 60 Vbeta and 13 Jbeta primers. Some clones are missing from TCRdb's copy, which holds only in-frame ones; the method was immunoSEQ multiplex PCR. Of some 200,000 clones in the sample, less than 85% were seen once. On this clone: The antigen is not known.

Healthy bone marrow donors formed the donor group. V shed 5 bases, J shed 4 bases, and the junction held 2 bases outside the gene matches. The CDR3 covers 13 residues. From germline, CDR1 is SGHRS and CDR2 YFSETQ. The sample taken for sequencing was PBMCs. This receptor was obtained from a man aged 18 to 29 in good health and CMV-seronegative. The V and J genes are TRBV5-1 and TRBJ2-5; 10 bases are a match to TRBD2. CDR3 nucleotide sequence: TGCGCCAGCAGGCTAGCGGGAGCAGAGACCCAGTACTTC. Protein sequence: CASRLAGAETQYF.